Here is one TCR beta chain with its context. Its antigen is still unknown. Base qualities are not at hand, and no much larger clone is one base apart. The donors belonged to the validation cohort of 120 subjects, which was separate from the approximately 700-subject first cohort. Libraries were built with the immunoSEQ multiplex PCR assay. In the authors' own workflow: A statistical classification framework was developed to diagnose cytomegalovirus status using the catalog of TCR beta chain sequences. TCRdb re-hosts the immuneACCESS table, in-frame sequences only. Its copies lack some clones; in the studies checked, an unresolved V gene accounts for under half of them, and the cause for the rest is not known. V, J and clone size derive from that table, while D and trimming were established from the DNA sequence. The sample records about 200,000 clones, about three quarters of which are singletons. 0.95% to 1.5% of the sample belongs to the ten largest clones.

The data derive from a study of cytomegalovirus exposure and HLA in healthy donors (dated by TCRdb to 2016 to 2017). Broadly, across the study: According to a later analysis, one platform produced both the 100 to 150 validation repertoires and the 670 or so repertoires of the first cohort. The study aimed to test whether signatures of past pathogen exposure could be identified by cataloging public T cell receptors. Along with the roughly 710-subject first cohort, a separate validation cohort of around 120 different subjects was used. High-throughput TCR immunosequencing, statistical association of individual TCRs with disease status, and machine learning were combined to predict cytomegalovirus infection status. Study-level results and caveats: In the study, 164 TCR beta chains were listed as associated with cytomegalovirus. Three of the identified cytomegalovirus-associated TCR beta chains were confirmed in vitro to be specific for cytomegalovirus antigens. The classifier was reported to diagnose cytomegalovirus status with high specificity and sensitivity in both the original cohort and the validation cohort. A later analysis found that TCRs clustered in the first cohort also tended to co-occur in the roughly 120 validation repertoires, with roughly 95% of cluster scores above 0. A later analysis lacked HLA typing for the validation cohort, so it scored co-occurrence in that cohort across all 120 repertoires. Most TCR sequences were seen in very few donors, while some public TCRs were found in many individuals. It was suggested by the authors that the approach could potentially be generalized to other disease states and immunological phenotypes.

The receptor was isolated from a woman in her twenties or thirties in good health and CMV-seronegative. The sequencing input was PBMCs.

The CDR3 protein: CASSETGKGEKLFF. The nucleotides are TGTGCCAGCAGCGAGACAGGGAAGGGCGAAAAACTGTTTTTT. Recombination linked TRBV6-5 to TRBJ1-4; 7 central bases correspond to TRBD1. Germline trimming: 6 bases from V, 8 bases from J; junction bases outside gene matches: 9. CDR3 length: 14 amino acids, cysteine to phenylalanine. The CDR3 DNA has 42 bases and is translated from base 1. CDR1 is given as MNHEY and CDR2 as SVGAGI, both from the germline V gene.